The following is a T cell receptor beta chain sequence with its context. Its antigen is currently unknown. Deletions cut 8 bases from V and 3 bases from J, with 11 bases between. Germline V gene lookup returns CDR1 MNHEY and CDR2 SVGEGT. This CDR3 contains 13 residues. These data belong to a study of CD8 T cells in ankylosing spondylitis. Study-level results: A motif of 7 or 8 highly homologous TCR beta variants was seen as apparently characteristic of ankylosing spondylitis blood. From matched ankylosing spondylitis synovial fluid, disease-linked clones were reportedly recovered at significantly enriched levels.

TCRdb passed the 5' RACE reads through MiXCR, listing each CDR3 protein once. Of roughly 370,000 distinct CDR3 sequences listed, approximately 20% are singletons. The source material was blood, either unsorted or a sorted T cell fraction (not recorded which). The V gene is TRBV6-2 or TRBV6-3, the J gene TRBJ1-5; D might be TRBD1 (6 bases). The sequence derives from a male donor with ankylosing spondylitis. DNA of the CDR3: TGTGCCAGCGAGGGGGGTATCAATCAGCCCCAGCATTTT. Translated: CASEGGINQPQHF.